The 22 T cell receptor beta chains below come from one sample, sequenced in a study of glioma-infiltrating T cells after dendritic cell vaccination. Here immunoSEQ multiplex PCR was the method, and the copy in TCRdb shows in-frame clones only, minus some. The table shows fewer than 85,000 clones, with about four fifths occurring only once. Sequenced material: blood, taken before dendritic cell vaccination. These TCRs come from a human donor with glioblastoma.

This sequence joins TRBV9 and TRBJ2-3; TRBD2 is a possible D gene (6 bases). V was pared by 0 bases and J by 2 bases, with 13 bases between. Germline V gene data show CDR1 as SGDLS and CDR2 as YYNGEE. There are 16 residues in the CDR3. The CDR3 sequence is CASSVGRGWDTDTQYF. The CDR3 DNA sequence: TGTGCCAGCAGCGTAGGCCGGGGGTGGGACACAGATACGCAGTATTTT.

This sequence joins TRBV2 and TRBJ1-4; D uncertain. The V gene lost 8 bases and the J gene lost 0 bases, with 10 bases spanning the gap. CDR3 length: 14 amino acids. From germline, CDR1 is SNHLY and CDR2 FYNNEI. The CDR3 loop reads CASLSPSTNEKLFF. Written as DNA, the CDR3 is TGTGCCAGCTTGTCTCCCTCAACTAATGAAAAACTGTTTTTT. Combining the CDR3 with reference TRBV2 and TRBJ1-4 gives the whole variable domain EPEVTQTPSHQVTQMGQEVILRCVPISNHLYFYWYRQILGQKVEFLVSFYNNEISEKSEIFDDQFSVERPDGSNFTLKIRSTKLEDSAMYFCASLSPSTNEKLFFGSGTQLSVL.

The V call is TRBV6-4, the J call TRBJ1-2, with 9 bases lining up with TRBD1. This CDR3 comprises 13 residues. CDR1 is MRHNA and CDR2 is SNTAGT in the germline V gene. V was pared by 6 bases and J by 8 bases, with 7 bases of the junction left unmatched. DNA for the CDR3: TGTGCCAGCAGAGCGACAGGGGGGACGGGCTACACCTTC. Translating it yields CASRATGGTGYTF.

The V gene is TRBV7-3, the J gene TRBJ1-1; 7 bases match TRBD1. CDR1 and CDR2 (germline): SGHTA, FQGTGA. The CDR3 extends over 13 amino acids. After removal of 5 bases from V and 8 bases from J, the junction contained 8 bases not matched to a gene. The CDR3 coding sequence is TGTGCCAGCAGCCCGGCCGTGGGACAGGAAGCTTTCTTT. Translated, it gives CASSPAVGQEAFF.

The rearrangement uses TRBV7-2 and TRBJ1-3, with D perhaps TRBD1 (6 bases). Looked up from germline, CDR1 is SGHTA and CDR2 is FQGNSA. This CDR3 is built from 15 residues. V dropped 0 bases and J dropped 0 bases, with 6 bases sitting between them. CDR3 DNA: TGTGCCAGCAGCTTAGCAGGGGGCTCTGGAAACACCATATATTTT. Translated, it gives CASSLAGGSGNTIYF.

DNA for the CDR3: TGTGCCAGCAGCGTAGCTTCGGAGGGCCCGAACACTGAAGCTTTCTTT. As protein: CASSVASEGPNTEAFF. This sequence joins TRBV9 and TRBJ1-1; no clear D. The length of the CDR3 is 16 residues. The germline V gene encodes CDR1 SGDLS and CDR2 YYNGEE. Deletions cut 0 bases from V and 1 base from J, with 13 bases between.

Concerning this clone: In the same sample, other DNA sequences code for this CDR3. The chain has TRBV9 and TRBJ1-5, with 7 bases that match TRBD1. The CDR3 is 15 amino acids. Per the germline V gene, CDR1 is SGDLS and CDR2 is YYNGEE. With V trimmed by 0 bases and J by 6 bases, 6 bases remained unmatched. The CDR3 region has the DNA TGTGCCAGCAGCGTAGGAGGGGGCGTGGGTCAGCCCCAGCATTTT. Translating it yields CASSVGGGVGQPQHF.

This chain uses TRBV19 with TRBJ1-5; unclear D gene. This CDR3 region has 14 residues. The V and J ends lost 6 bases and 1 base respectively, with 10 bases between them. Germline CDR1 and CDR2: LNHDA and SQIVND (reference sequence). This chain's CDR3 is CASRSGGSNQPQHF. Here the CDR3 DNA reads TGTGCCAGTAGATCCGGAGGGAGCAATCAGCCCCAGCATTTT.

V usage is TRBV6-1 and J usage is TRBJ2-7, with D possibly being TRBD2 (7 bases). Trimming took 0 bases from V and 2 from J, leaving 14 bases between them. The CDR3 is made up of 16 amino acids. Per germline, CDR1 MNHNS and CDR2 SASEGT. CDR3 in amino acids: CASSEALGGPTYEQYF. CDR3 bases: TGTGCCAGCAGTGAAGCGCTGGGGGGGCCGACCTACGAGCAGTACTTC.

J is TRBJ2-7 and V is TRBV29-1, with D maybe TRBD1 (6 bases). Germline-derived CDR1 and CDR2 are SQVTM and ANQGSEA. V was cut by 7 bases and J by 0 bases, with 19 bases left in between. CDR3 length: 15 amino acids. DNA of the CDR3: TGCAGCGCACGAATTTACAGGGTACGCTCCTACGAGCAGTACTTC. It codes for CSARIYRVRSYEQYF.

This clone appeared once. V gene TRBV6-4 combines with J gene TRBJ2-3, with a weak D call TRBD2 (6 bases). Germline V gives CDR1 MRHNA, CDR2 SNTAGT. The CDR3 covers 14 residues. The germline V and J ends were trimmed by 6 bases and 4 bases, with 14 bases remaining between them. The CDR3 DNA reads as TGTGCCAGCAGCCGACTAGGAGCGGCAGATACGCAGTATTTT. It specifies CASSRLGAADTQYF.

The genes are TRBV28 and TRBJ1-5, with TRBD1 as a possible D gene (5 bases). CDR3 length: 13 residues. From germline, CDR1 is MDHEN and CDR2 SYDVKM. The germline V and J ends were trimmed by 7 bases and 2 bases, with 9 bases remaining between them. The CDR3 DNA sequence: TGTGCCAGCAAACGGGGGGGCAATCAGCCCCAGCATTTT. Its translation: CASKRGGNQPQHF.

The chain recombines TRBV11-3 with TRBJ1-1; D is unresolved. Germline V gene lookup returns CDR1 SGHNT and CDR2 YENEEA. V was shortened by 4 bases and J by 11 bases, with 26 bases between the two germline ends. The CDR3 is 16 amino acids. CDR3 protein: CASSSHRFPRLLWAFF. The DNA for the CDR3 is TGTGCCAGCAGCTCCCATAGATTCCCTCGTCTCCTTTGGGCTTTCTTT.

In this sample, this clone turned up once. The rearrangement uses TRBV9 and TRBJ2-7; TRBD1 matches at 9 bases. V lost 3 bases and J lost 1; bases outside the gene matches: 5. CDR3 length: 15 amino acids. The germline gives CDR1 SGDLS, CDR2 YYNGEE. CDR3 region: CASSGGTGPSYEQYF. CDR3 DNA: TGTGCCAGCAGCGGAGGGACAGGGCCGTCCTACGAGCAGTACTTC. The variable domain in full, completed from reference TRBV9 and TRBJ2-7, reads DSGVTQTPKHLITATGQRVTLRCSPRSGDLSVYWYQQSLDQGLQFLIQYYNGEERAKGNILERFSAQQFPDLHSELNLSSLELGDSALYFCASSGGTGPSYEQYFGPGTRLTVT.

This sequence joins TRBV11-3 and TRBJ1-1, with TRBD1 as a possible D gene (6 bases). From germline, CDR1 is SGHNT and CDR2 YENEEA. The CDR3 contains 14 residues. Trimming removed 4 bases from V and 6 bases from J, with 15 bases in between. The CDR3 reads CASSSGLEGAEAFF. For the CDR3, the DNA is TGTGCCAGCAGCTCAGGACTAGAGGGGGCTGAAGCTTTCTTT. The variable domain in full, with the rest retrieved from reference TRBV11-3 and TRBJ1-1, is EAGVVQSPRYKIIEKKQPVAFWCNPISGHNTLYWYLQNLGQGPELLIRYENEEAVDDSQLPKDRFSAERLKGVDSTLKIQPAELGDSAVYLCASSSGLEGAEAFFGQGTRLTVV.

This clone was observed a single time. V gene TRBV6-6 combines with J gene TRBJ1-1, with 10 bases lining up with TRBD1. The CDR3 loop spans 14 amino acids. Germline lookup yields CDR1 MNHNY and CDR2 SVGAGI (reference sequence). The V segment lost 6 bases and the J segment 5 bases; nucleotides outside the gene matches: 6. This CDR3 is CASRDRGDWTEAFF. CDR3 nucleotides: TGTGCCAGCAGGGACAGGGGGGATTGGACTGAAGCTTTCTTT.

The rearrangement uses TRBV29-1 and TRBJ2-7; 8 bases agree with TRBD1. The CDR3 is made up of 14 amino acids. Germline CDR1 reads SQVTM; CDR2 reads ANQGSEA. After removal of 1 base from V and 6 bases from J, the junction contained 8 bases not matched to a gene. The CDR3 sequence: CSVEVSLQGGEQYF. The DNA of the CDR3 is TGCAGCGTTGAAGTTTCCCTACAGGGGGGCGAGCAGTACTTC.

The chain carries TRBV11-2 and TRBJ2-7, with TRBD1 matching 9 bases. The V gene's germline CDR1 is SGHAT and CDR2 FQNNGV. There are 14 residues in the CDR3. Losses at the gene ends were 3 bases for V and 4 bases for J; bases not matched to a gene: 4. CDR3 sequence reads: CASSFTGGAYEQYF. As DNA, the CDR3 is TGTGCCAGCAGCTTCACAGGGGGCGCATACGAGCAGTACTTC.

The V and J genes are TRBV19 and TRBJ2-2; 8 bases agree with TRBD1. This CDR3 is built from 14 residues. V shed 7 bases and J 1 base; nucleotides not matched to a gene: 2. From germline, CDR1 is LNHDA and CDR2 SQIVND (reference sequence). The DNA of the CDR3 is TGTGCCAGTACCGGGACAGGGAACACCGGGGAGCTGTTTTTT. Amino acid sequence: CASTGTGNTGELFF.

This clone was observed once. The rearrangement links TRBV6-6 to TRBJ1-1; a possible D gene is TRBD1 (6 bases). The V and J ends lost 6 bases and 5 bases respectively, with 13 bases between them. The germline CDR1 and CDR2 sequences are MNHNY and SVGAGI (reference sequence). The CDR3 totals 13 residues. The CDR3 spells CASSYNRETEAFF. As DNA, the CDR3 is TGTGCCAGCAGCTACAACAGGGAAACTGAAGCTTTCTTT.

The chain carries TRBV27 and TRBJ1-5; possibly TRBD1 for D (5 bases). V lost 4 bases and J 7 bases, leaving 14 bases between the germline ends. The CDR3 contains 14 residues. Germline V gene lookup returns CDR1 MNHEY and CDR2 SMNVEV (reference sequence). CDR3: CASSSPLRGQPQHF. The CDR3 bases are TGTGCCAGCAGTTCACCCCTAAGGGGCCAGCCCCAGCATTTT.

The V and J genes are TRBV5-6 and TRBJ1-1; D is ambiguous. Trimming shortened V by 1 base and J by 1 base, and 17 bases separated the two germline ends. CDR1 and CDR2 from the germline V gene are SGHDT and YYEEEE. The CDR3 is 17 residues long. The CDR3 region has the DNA TGTGCCAGCAGCTTGAGGCGGATCCGAGCCGGGAACACTGAAGCTTTCTTT. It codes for CASSLRRIRAGNTEAFF.